The 3 T cell receptor beta chains given below trace back to one sample, sequenced in a study of blood T cell repertoires in COVID-19. Sequenced by immunoSEQ multiplex PCR; TCRdb stores in-frame clones only, minus some. The sample has about 320,000 clones, 90% to 95% seen once. The specimen was PBMCs or T cells enriched from blood (not recorded which). These receptors all come from a woman aged 25 to 45 who had been exposed to COVID-19.

With regard to this clone: The same CDR3 can be traced to other DNA sequences in this sample. The V and J genes are TRBV5-5 and TRBJ1-1; 10 bases are shared with TRBD1. This CDR3 region has 14 residues. The junction had 3 bases not matched to a gene; V was cut back by 4 bases and J by 3 bases. Germline loops: CDR1 SGHKS, CDR2 YYEKEE (reference sequence). The CDR3 loop is CASSLDRGHTEAFF. The DNA for the CDR3 is TGTGCCAGCAGCCTTGACAGGGGGCACACTGAAGCTTTCTTT.

CDR3 coding DNA: TGTGCCAGCAGCTCTCGGGAAACAGTAAAAAATTCACCCCTCCACTTT. This gives the protein CASSSRETVKNSPLHF. The rearrangement joins TRBV7-9 to TRBJ1-6, with D unclear. This CDR3 region has 16 residues. V lost 4 bases and J lost 7, with 17 bases in between. Germline assignment: CDR1 SEHNR and CDR2 FQNEAQ (reference sequence).

V is TRBV19 and J is TRBJ1-4, with D uncertain. The germline V gene has CDR1 LNHDA and CDR2 SQIVND (reference sequence). This CDR3 has 14 amino acids. The germline V and J ends were trimmed by 5 bases and 0 bases, with 7 bases remaining between them. CDR3 protein: CASSPRATNEKLFF. The DNA of the CDR3 is TGTGCCAGTAGTCCGAGGGCAACTAATGAAAAACTGTTTTTT.